The rows below give T cell receptor beta chains drawn from one sample of a study of T-cell reconstitution after alpha-beta-depleted transplantation in children. TCRdb re-called the PCR reads with MiXCR, one entry per CDR3 protein. The sample carries 250,000 to 400,000 distinct CDR3 sequences, approximately 23% recorded once. Here the sequenced sample was PBMCs, mostly from graft donor cells, taken 180 days after TCRalphabeta/CD19-depleted stem cell transplant. These receptors were obtained from a male patient aged 5 to 17 who had a stem cell transplant for acute lymphoblastic leukemia, so the T cells may come from the graft donor. Both conserved end residues are part of each CDR3. Each record gives: J gene, D gene, V gene, CDR3 length, clone size, CDR3 DNA, CDR3 protein. D genes are given only for firm matches. Expanded clones get a size class; other rows say once, few or many, or leave the size out.

TRBJ2-7 TRBD2 TRBV7-2 14 - TGTGCCAGCAGCAGGTCTAGCGGCTCCTACGAGCAGTACTTC CASSRSSGSYEQYF
TRBJ2-1 TRBD2 TRBV11-2 19 - TGTGCCAGCAGCTTCCCCGGACTAGCGGGAGATGTTTCCTACAATGAGCAGTTCTTC CASSFPGLAGDVSYNEQFF
TRBJ2-1 - TRBV3-1 12 few TGTGCCAGCAGCCCAGGTCGGTCGGAGCAGTTCTTC CASSPGRSEQFF
TRBJ2-6 - TRBV10-3 16 few TGTGCCATCAGCCTTCACGGGGGCACTGGGGCCAACGTCCTGACTTTC CAISLHGGTGANVLTF
TRBJ2-3 - TRBV6-5 15 few TGTGCCAGCAGTTACCTTTGGCGGGCCGGGGATACGCAGTATTTT CASSYLWRAGDTQYF
TRBJ2-1 - TRBV5-1 14 - TGCGCCAGCAGCGGGGGAAGCGTTTACAATGAGCAGTTCTTC CASSGGSVYNEQFF
TRBJ2-1 - TRBV14 15 - TGTGCCAGCAGCCAAGTCCGACGGTACTACAATGAGCAGTTCTTC CASSQVRRYYNEQFF
TRBJ2-2 - TRBV11-1 16 few TGTGCCAGCAGCTTGTTGGCGGGATCGAACACCGGGGAGCTGTTTTTT CASSLLAGSNTGELFF
TRBJ2-3 - TRBV7-9 16 - TGTGCCAGCAGTCGATCGTCGGGAGCAAGCACAGATACGCAGTATTTT CASSRSSGASTDTQYF
TRBJ2-5 - TRBV10-3 13 many TGTGCCATCAGTGAGTCGGGTAGCCCGACCCAGTACTTC CAISESGSPTQYF
TRBJ1-2 - TRBV24-1 13 - TGTGCCACCAGTGATTGGAACAGCGATGGCTACACCTTC CATSDWNSDGYTF
TRBJ2-1 - TRBV11-2 16 - TGTGCCAGCAGCGTCCTTGGGGGAGGGGGGGGCAATGAGCAGTTCTTC CASSVLGGGGGNEQFF
TRBJ2-7 - TRBV19 13 - TGTGCCAGTAGTATAGTCCCGGCAAACGAGCAGTACTTC CASSIVPANEQYF
TRBJ1-6 - TRBV10-3 17 - TGTGCCATCGGAGGGGCAGCCTCTACCTCCTATAATTCACCCCTCCACTTT CAIGGAASTSYNSPLHF
TRBJ1-5 - TRBV6-1 15 few TGTGCCAGCAGCCTACACCGGGACAGCAATCAGCCCCAGCATTTT CASSLHRDSNQPQHF
TRBJ2-3 - TRBV5-1 18 - TGCGCCAGCAGCTTGGCCAACCAGAGAACTGCTAGCACAGATACGCAGTATTTT CASSLANQRTASTDTQYF
TRBJ1-5 - TRBV30 18 - TGTGCCTGGAGTGTACGGGGCAGGGGAATGGGTAGCAATCAGCCCCAGCATTTT CAWSVRGRGMGSNQPQHF
TRBJ1-4 - TRBV10-3 16 many TGTGCCATGCCGGGACATACTATTTCAACTAATGAAAAACTGTTTTTT CAMPGHTISTNEKLFF
TRBJ2-1 TRBD2 TRBV20-1 17 - TGCAGTGCCCCCGGGACTAGCGGGAGAGTCTCCTACAATGAGCAGTTCTTC CSAPGTSGRVSYNEQFF
TRBJ1-6 - TRBV2 15 few TGTGCCAGCAGTGGATACAGGGCCCCCAATTCACCCCTCCACTTT CASSGYRAPNSPLHF
TRBJ2-2 TRBD2 TRBV20-1 15 - TGCAGTGCTAGAGATCGGGGTTGGGGGGGCGGGGAGCTGTTTTTT CSARDRGWGGGELFF
TRBJ1-2 TRBD1 TRBV7-6 13 few TGTGCCAGCAGCTTTTACCAGGGGGATGGCTACACCTTC CASSFYQGDGYTF
TRBJ1-1 - TRBV5-1 12 - TGCGCCAGCGGGGACCCGAACACTGAAGCTTTCTTT CASGDPNTEAFF
TRBJ2-2 - TRBV5-1 13 - TGCGCCAGCAGCCCTACCCGCACCGGGGAGCTGTTTTTT CASSPTRTGELFF
TRBJ2-2 - TRBV29-1 11 - TGCAGCGTTGTAATCCCCGGGGAGCTGTTTTTT CSVVIPGELFF
TRBJ2-1 TRBD1 TRBV7-9 16 - TGTGCCAGCAGCTTATTAACCAACGCCAGGGGGAATGAGCAGTTCTTC CASSLLTNARGNEQFF
TRBJ2-3 TRBD2 TRBV3-1 19 - TGTGCCAGCAGCCAATCCGCTAGCGGGATCGAGAGGTACACAGATACGCAGTATTTT CASSQSASGIERYTDTQYF
TRBJ1-4 - TRBV12-3/TRBV12-4 15 few TGTGCCAGCGCCGACAGTTATGCAACTAATGAAAAACTGTTTTTT CASADSYATNEKLFF
TRBJ2-5 - TRBV2 13 - TGTGCCAGCAGTCGCCGGACTGTGGAGACCCAGTACTTC CASSRRTVETQYF
TRBJ2-7 TRBD1 TRBV5-8 16 few TGTGCCAGCGGCCCGTGGTCGACAGGGGCCTCCTACGAGCAGTACTTC CASGPWSTGASYEQYF
TRBJ1-2 TRBD1 TRBV9 15 few TGTGCCAGCAGCGTTGTCAGGGGGCCACTCTATGGCTACACCTTC CASSVVRGPLYGYTF
TRBJ1-1 - TRBV28 14 few TGTGCCAGCAGTTTATGGAAGGGGTACACTGAAGCTTTCTTT CASSLWKGYTEAFF
TRBJ2-3 TRBD2 TRBV7-9 15 few TGTGCCAGCAGCTCGACTAGCGGGAGGGCAGATACGCAGTATTTT CASSSTSGRADTQYF
TRBJ2-7 - TRBV7-8 13 - TGTGCCAGCAGCTTAGCATCCGGATCCGAGCAGTACTTC CASSLASGSEQYF
TRBJ2-7 - TRBV4-1 13 - TGCGCCAGCAGCCAAGGGCCCGACTACGAGCAGTACTTC CASSQGPDYEQYF
TRBJ2-3 TRBD1 TRBV18 14 - TGTGCCAGCTCACCGGACAGGGTAGGAGATACGCAGTATTTT CASSPDRVGDTQYF
TRBJ2-3 - TRBV6-2/TRBV6-3 13 few TGTGCCAGCAGTTCGTTGATCCTTGGTACGCAGTATTTT CASSSLILGTQYF
TRBJ2-7 TRBD2 TRBV4-1 16 few TGCGCCAGCAGCCAAGATCGACTAGCGGGAGGTTACGAGCAGTACTTC CASSQDRLAGGYEQYF
TRBJ2-5 TRBD1 TRBV6-5 15 few TGTGCCAGCAGTTACCCTGGGACAGGCCAAGAGACCCAGTACTTC CASSYPGTGQETQYF
TRBJ1-2 TRBD1 TRBV20-1 18 - TGCAGTGCTCCACTCAAGCGACAGGGAGCTTGGCTTAACTATGGCTACACCTTC CSAPLKRQGAWLNYGYTF
TRBJ2-7 TRBD2 TRBV5-1 15 - TGCGCCAGCAGCTTGCCGGGACTAGCGGGAGAGGAGCAGTACTTC CASSLPGLAGEEQYF
TRBJ2-4 - TRBV11-1 18 few TGTGCCAGCAGCTTAGCTGTGAAGTCGCGGGAAGCCAAAAACATTCAGTACTTC CASSLAVKSREAKNIQYF
TRBJ2-3 - TRBV9 14 few TGTGCCAGCAGCGTAGTCGGATACACAGATACGCAGTATTTT CASSVVGYTDTQYF
TRBJ2-7 TRBD1 TRBV9 14 few TGTGCCAGCACCCAACCGGGACAGGGCGGCGAGCAGTACTTC CASTQPGQGGEQYF
TRBJ1-1 - TRBV5-1 14 many TGCGCCAGCAGCTTACAGTATGCCTACACTGAAGCTTTCTTT CASSLQYAYTEAFF